These 28 T cell receptor beta chains originate from one sample sequenced in a study of T-cell memory formation after mild COVID-19. TCRdb reprocessed the 5' RACE reads via MiXCR and lists one record per CDR3 protein. Among around 110,000 distinct CDR3 sequences, around an eighth were seen once, and the ten largest hold more than 25%. The sequenced sample was PBMCs or a T cell subset sorted from them (not recorded which). The source of these receptors is an adult woman who had mild COVID-19 (a few samples of this study predate the infection). Cell type and time point are not known.

The chain joins TRBV9 to TRBJ2-6; D may be TRBD1 (6 bases). Germline-derived CDR1 and CDR2 are SGDLS and YYNGEE. This CDR3 is 17 amino acids long. V lost 0 bases and J lost 0, with 10 bases in between. In DNA, the CDR3 is TGTGCCAGCAGCGTAGGGACAGCCATCTCTGGGGCCAACGTCCTGACTTTC. Encoded protein: CASSVGTAISGANVLTF.

This clonotype occurred a few times. The chain uses TRBV12-3 or TRBV12-4 and TRBJ2-7, with 8 bases aligning to TRBD2. The length of the CDR3 is 17 residues. V lost 2 bases and J lost 3; bases outside the gene matches: 12. CDR3 nucleotide sequence: TGTGCCAGCAGTTTAACGACTGCCCTCGGGACTAGCTACGAGCAGTACTTC. It encodes CASSLTTALGTSYEQYF.

This clonotype has a handful of counts. The CDR3 nucleotides are TGTGCCAGCAGTTTAAACCGATACTACGAGCAGTACTTC. This gives the protein CASSLNRYYEQYF. The chain links TRBV27 to TRBJ2-7; the D is unclear. Deletions cut 2 bases from V and 3 bases from J, with 8 bases between. CDR1 is MNHEY and CDR2 is SMNVEV in the germline V gene (reference sequence). The CDR3 spans 13 residues.

This clonotype was seen more than once but under ten times. CDR3 residues: CASTIPGQGYSPLHF. The CDR3 DNA sequence: TGTGCCAGCACCATACCGGGACAGGGGTATTCACCCCTCCACTTT. V usage is TRBV6-6 and J usage is TRBJ1-6, with TRBD1 identical over 10 bases. The ends lost 7 bases at V and 8 bases at J; junction bases unmatched: 8. The CDR3 runs 15 residues. Looked up from germline, CDR1 is MNHNY and CDR2 is SVGAGI (reference sequence).

There are a few counts of this clonotype. V gene TRBV7-9 combines with J gene TRBJ1-2; D not certain. The germline V gene has CDR1 SEHNR and CDR2 FQNEAQ (reference sequence). Trimming cost V 0 bases and J 6 bases, with 8 bases left between them. This CDR3 contains 13 residues. The CDR3: CASSLAAGDGYTF. In DNA, the CDR3 is TGTGCCAGCAGCTTAGCGGCAGGAGATGGCTACACCTTC.

V is TRBV5-1 and J is TRBJ1-2; possible D gene TRBD1, 5 bases. This CDR3 comprises 13 residues. Per germline, CDR1 SGHRS and CDR2 YFSETQ. V was cut by 4 bases and J by 5 bases, with 12 bases left in between. The CDR3 sequence: CASSPGTGYGYTF. CDR3 sequence (DNA): TGCGCCAGCAGCCCTGGGACCGGATATGGCTACACCTTC. The whole variable domain, filled in from reference TRBV5-1 and TRBJ1-2, reads KAGVTQTPRYLIKTRGQQVTLSCSPISGHRSVSWYQQTPGQGLQFLFEYFSETQRNKGNFPGRFSGRQFSNSRSEMNVSTLELGDSALYLCASSPGTGYGYTFGSGTRLTVV.

This clonotype came up many times. The chain is built from TRBV12-3 or TRBV12-4 and TRBJ2-1, with no clear D. CDR3 length: 14 amino acids. V shed 1 base and J shed 7 bases, with 11 bases lying between them. The CDR3 here is CASSLEFNGNEQFF. For the CDR3, the DNA is TGTGCCAGCAGTTTAGAATTCAACGGGAATGAGCAGTTCTTC.

The chain couples TRBV30 to TRBJ1-3; D unclear. Germline lookup yields CDR1 GTSNPN and CDR2 SVGIG (reference sequence). This CDR3 contains 16 residues. With 0 bases removed from V and 0 bases from J, the gap between germline ends came to 12 bases. CDR3 protein: CAWSVRPSYSGNTIYF. For the CDR3, the DNA is TGTGCCTGGAGTGTTAGACCGTCATACTCTGGAAACACCATATATTTT.

This clonotype was counted at least ten times. The rearrangement links TRBV27 to TRBJ2-2; TRBD2 matches 11 bases. Unmatched junction bases numbered 11, after V lost 8 bases and J lost 6 bases. This CDR3 has 16 amino acids. Germline V gives CDR1 MNHEY, CDR2 SMNVEV (reference sequence). Written as DNA, the CDR3 is TGTGCCAGCGGTAGCGGGAGGGCCTCGTCTGCCGGGGAGCTGTTTTTT. It yields the protein CASGSGRASSAGELFF.

This clonotype was counted a few times. CDR3 in amino acids: CASSSLTGASEQYF. CDR3 bases: TGTGCCAGCAGCTCTTTGACGGGAGCCTCCGAGCAGTACTTC. The gene calls are TRBV7-8 and TRBJ2-7; possible D gene TRBD2, 6 bases. The germline V gene encodes CDR1 SGHVS and CDR2 FQNEAQ. The CDR3 covers 14 residues. V lost 4 bases and J lost 6, with 16 bases in between.

This CDR3 reads CASSFQGEIGETQYF. DNA of the CDR3: TGTGCCAGCAGCTTTCAAGGGGAGATTGGAGAGACCCAGTACTTC. The chain combines TRBV7-6 with TRBJ2-5; D tentatively reads TRBD1 or TRBD2 (5 bases each). The V gene lost 3 bases and the J gene lost 4 bases, with 15 bases spanning the gap. This CDR3 is built from 15 residues. The germline V gene has CDR1 SGHVS and CDR2 FNYEAQ. The whole variable domain, remainder taken from reference TRBV7-6 and TRBJ2-5, is GAGVSQSPRYKVTKRGQDVALRCDPISGHVSLYWYRQALGQGPEFLTYFNYEAQQDKSGLPNDRFSAERPEGSISTLTIQRTEQRDSAMYRCASSFQGEIGETQYFGPGTRLLVL.

In its sample, this clonotype was seen a few times. CDR3 region: CSVAGTGGHNEQFF. The CDR3 DNA reads TGCAGCGTTGCGGGGACAGGGGGCCACAATGAGCAGTTCTTC. This sequence joins TRBV29-1 and TRBJ2-1; 12 nucleotides match TRBD1. This CDR3 has 14 residues. The V segment lost 4 bases and the J segment 5 bases; nucleotides outside the gene matches: 3. CDR1 and CDR2 from the germline V gene are SQVTM and ANQGSEA.

The chain uses TRBV30 and TRBJ1-1; TRBD1 matches 7 bases. The CDR3 covers 14 residues. Germline V gene data show CDR1 as GTSNPN and CDR2 as SVGIG (reference sequence). The V and J ends lost 3 bases and 2 bases, in that order; junction bases with no gene match: 6. This chain's CDR3 is CAWRWGQFNTEAFF. The CDR3 nucleotides read TGTGCCTGGAGATGGGGACAGTTTAACACTGAAGCTTTCTTT.

This clonotype was observed a handful of times. J is TRBJ2-7 and V is TRBV29-1, with TRBD2 matching over 11 bases. V lost 6 bases, J lost 1 base, and 5 bases stayed unmatched. CDR3 length equals 14 residues. Germline V gene sequence: CDR1 SQVTM, CDR2 ANQGSEA. The CDR3 protein is CSVSTSGSSYEQYF. For the CDR3, the DNA is TGCAGCGTATCTACTAGCGGGAGTTCCTACGAGCAGTACTTC.

This clonotype turned up a few times. This rearrangement joins TRBV3-1 to TRBJ1-4; D gene uncertain. Germline CDR1 is LGHDT and CDR2 is YNNKEL (reference sequence). The CDR3 length is 12 residues. V lost 0 bases and J lost 10, with 6 bases in between. In nucleotides, the CDR3 is TGTGCCAGCAGCCAAGACGGTGCAAAACTGTTTTTT. Translation: CASSQDGAKLFF.

This clonotype appeared a few times. V and J are TRBV7-2 and TRBJ2-3; 7 bases are shared with TRBD1. J was trimmed by 2 bases and V by 4 bases; bases with no gene match: 3. Germline V CDR1 and CDR2: SGHTA, FQGNSA. The CDR3 sequence is 14 residues long. The CDR3 here is CASSWGQNTDTQYF. CDR3 nucleotides: TGTGCCAGCAGCTGGGGACAGAACACAGATACGCAGTATTTT. Based on the CDR3 plus reference TRBV7-2 and TRBJ2-3, the full variable domain is GAGVSQSPSNKVTEKGKDVELRCDPISGHTALYWYRQSLGQGLEFLIYFQGNSAPDKSGLPSDRFSAERTGGSVSTLTIQRTQQEDSAVYLCASSWGQNTDTQYFGPGTRLTVL.

This clonotype was found a few times. This chain links TRBV9 with TRBJ1-1; D is ambiguous. This CDR3 spans 14 amino acids. Trimming stripped 4 bases from V and 4 bases from J, with 14 bases between. Germline V lookup: CDR1 SGDLS, CDR2 YYNGEE. In nucleotides, the CDR3 is TGTGCCAGCAGCCTTGGGCCTTCGGCCACTGAAGCTTTCTTT. This encodes CASSLGPSATEAFF.

The chain combines TRBV7-2 with TRBJ1-1; a weak D match, TRBD1 (6 bases). This CDR3 has 13 amino acids. The V gene lost 6 bases and the J gene lost 6 bases, with 14 bases spanning the gap. Germline CDR1 SGHTA, CDR2 FQGNSA. The CDR3 is CASSRTGMAEAFF. The DNA of the CDR3 is TGTGCCAGCAGTCGAACAGGGATGGCTGAAGCTTTCTTT. The full variable domain, in which reference TRBV7-2 and TRBJ1-1 provide the parts outside the CDR3, is GAGVSQSPSNKVTEKGKDVELRCDPISGHTALYWYRQSLGQGLEFLIYFQGNSAPDKSGLPSDRFSAERTGGSVSTLTIQRTQQEDSAVYLCASSRTGMAEAFFGQGTRLTVV.

This clonotype was picked up a small number of times. The chain is built from TRBV20-1 and TRBJ2-1, with 8 bases matching TRBD2. The length of the CDR3 is 17 residues. The V and J ends lost 3 bases and 7 bases, in that order; junction bases with no gene match: 17. Germline V gene lookup returns CDR1 DFQATT and CDR2 SNEGSKA (reference sequence). The CDR3 DNA sequence: TGCAGTGCTAGTTTTGAGCCCAGCGGGAGTGTAGGAAATGAGCAGTTCTTC. Amino acids: CSASFEPSGSVGNEQFF.

This clonotype was found many times. The chain joins TRBV30 to TRBJ2-1; the match to TRBD1 covers 7 bases. Trimming removed 3 bases from V and 0 bases from J; junction bases left unmatched: 5. The V gene's germline CDR1 is GTSNPN and CDR2 SVGIG (reference sequence). The CDR3 is 15 residues long. The CDR3 coding sequence is TGTGCCTGGAGCGGACAGGTGGCCTCCTACAATGAGCAGTTCTTC. Protein sequence: CAWSGQVASYNEQFF.

This sequence joins TRBV5-1 and TRBJ2-1; D is possibly TRBD2 (5 bases). V was cut by 0 bases and J by 3 bases, with 7 bases left in between. Per germline, CDR1 SGHRS and CDR2 YFSETQ. The CDR3 loop spans 14 amino acids. CDR3 sequence reads: CASSLDSGYNEQFF. CDR3 DNA: TGCGCCAGCAGCTTGGACAGCGGCTACAATGAGCAGTTCTTC.

This chain connects TRBV29-1 to TRBJ2-3; 12 nucleotides align to TRBD2. J gave up 2 bases and V 4 bases, and 10 bases lay outside the gene matches. From germline, CDR1 is SQVTM and CDR2 ANQGSEA. The length of the CDR3 is 17 residues. CDR3 in DNA: TGCAGCGTTGTAAAACTAGCGGGAGGCCCAATCACAGATACGCAGTATTTT. It is translated as CSVVKLAGGPITDTQYF.

The chain is built from TRBV7-9 and TRBJ2-1; 11 bases match TRBD2. V gave up 3 bases and J gave up 8 bases; unmatched junction bases: 30. The CDR3 covers 23 residues. Germline CDR1 reads SEHNR; CDR2 reads FQNEAQ (reference sequence). The CDR3 is CASSFSGPLVGPPGLAAIDEQFF. CDR3 in DNA: TGTGCCAGCAGCTTTAGTGGGCCGTTAGTAGGGCCACCGGGACTAGCGGCGATCGATGAGCAGTTCTTC.

V is TRBV12-3 or TRBV12-4 and J is TRBJ2-7, with no clear D. CDR3 length: 14 amino acids. V lost 0 bases, J lost 4 bases, and 10 bases lay in between. The CDR3 reads CASSLAGFGYEQYF. As DNA, the CDR3 is TGTGCCAGCAGTTTAGCGGGTTTTGGGTACGAGCAGTACTTC.

CDR3 in amino acids: CASAEKGALETQYF. Written as DNA, the CDR3 is TGTGCTAGTGCCGAAAAGGGGGCCCTGGAGACCCAGTACTTC. The chain joins TRBV12-5 to TRBJ2-5, with 7 bases lining up with TRBD1. V dropped 7 bases and J dropped 5; count of bases not matched to a gene: 10. CDR1 is LGHNT, CDR2 FRNRAP, per germline. The length of the CDR3 is 14 residues.

This clonotype was detected only a few times. The rearrangement joins TRBV20-1 to TRBJ2-5; D gene unclear. The CDR3 length is 15 residues. Looked up from germline, CDR1 is DFQATT and CDR2 is SNEGSKA (reference sequence). V shed 0 bases and J shed 0 bases, with 11 bases lying between them. The CDR3 sequence is CSARELTYYQETQYF. DNA of the CDR3: TGCAGTGCTAGAGAGCTGACATATTACCAAGAGACCCAGTACTTC.

This chain links TRBV7-6 with TRBJ2-5; 14 positions match TRBD2. From germline, CDR1 is SGHVS and CDR2 FNYEAQ. The CDR3 extends over 16 amino acids. The junction had 1 base not matched to a gene; V was cut back by 1 base and J by 3 bases. For the CDR3, the DNA is TGTGCCAGCAGCTTAGTGACTAGCGGGAGGGAAGAGACCCAGTACTTC. This encodes CASSLVTSGREETQYF.

V gene TRBV5-1 combines with J gene TRBJ1-1; no clear D. V lost 1 base to trimming and J lost 2 bases, with 6 bases between them. CDR1 is SGHRS and CDR2 is YFSETQ in the germline V gene. The CDR3 loop spans 13 amino acids. Written as DNA, the CDR3 is TGCGCCAGCAGCTTGACAACCAACACTGAAGCTTTCTTT. It specifies CASSLTTNTEAFF.